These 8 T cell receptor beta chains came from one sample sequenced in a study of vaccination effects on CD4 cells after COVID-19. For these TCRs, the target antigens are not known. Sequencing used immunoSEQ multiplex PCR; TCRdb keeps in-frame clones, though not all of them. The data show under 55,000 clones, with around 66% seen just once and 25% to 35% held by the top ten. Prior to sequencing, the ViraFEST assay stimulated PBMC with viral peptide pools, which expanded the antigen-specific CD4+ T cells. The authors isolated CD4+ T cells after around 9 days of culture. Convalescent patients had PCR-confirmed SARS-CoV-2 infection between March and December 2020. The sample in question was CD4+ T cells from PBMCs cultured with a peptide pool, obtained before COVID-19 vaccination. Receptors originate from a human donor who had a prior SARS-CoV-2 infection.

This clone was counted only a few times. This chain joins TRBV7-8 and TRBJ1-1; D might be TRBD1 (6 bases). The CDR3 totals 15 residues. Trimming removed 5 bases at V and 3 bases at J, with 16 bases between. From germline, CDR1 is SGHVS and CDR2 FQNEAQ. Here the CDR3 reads CASSRRGPVDTEAFF. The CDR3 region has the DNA TGTGCCAGCAGCCGCAGGGGCCCCGTGGACACTGAAGCTTTCTTT.

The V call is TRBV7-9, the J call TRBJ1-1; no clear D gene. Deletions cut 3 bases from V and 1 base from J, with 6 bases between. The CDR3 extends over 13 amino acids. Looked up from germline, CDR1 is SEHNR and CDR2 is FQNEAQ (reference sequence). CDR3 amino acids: CASSFDPNTEAFF. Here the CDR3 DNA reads TGTGCCAGCAGCTTCGACCCGAACACTGAAGCTTTCTTT. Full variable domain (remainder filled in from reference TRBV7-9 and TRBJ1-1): DTGVSQNPRHKITKRGQNVTFRCDPISEHNRLYWYRQTLGQGPEFLTYFQNEAQLEKSRLLSDRFSAERPKGSFSTLEIQRTEQGDSAMYLCASSFDPNTEAFFGQGTRLTVV.

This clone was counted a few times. The CDR3: CASSQGAGTAYNEQFF. In DNA, the CDR3 is TGCGCCAGCAGCCAAGGGGCCGGGACAGCCTACAATGAGCAGTTCTTC. The chain has TRBV4-1 and TRBJ2-1, with 7 nucleotides matching TRBD1. Unmatched junction bases numbered 5, after V lost 1 base and J lost 2 bases. Germline V gene sequence: CDR1 MGHRA, CDR2 YSYEKL. This CDR3 has 16 amino acids.

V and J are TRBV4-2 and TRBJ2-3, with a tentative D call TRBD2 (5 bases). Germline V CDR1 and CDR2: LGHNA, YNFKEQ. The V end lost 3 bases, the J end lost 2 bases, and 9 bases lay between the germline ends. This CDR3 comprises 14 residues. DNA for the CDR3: TGTGCCAGCAGCCAGGACGACTACACAGATACGCAGTATTTT. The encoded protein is CASSQDDYTDTQYF.

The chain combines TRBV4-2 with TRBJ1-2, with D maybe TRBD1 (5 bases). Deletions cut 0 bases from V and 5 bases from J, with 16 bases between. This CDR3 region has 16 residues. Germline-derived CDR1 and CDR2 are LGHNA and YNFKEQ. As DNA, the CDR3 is TGTGCCAGCAGCCAAGATCCCCAGCAGGGCATATATGGCTACACCTTC. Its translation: CASSQDPQQGIYGYTF.

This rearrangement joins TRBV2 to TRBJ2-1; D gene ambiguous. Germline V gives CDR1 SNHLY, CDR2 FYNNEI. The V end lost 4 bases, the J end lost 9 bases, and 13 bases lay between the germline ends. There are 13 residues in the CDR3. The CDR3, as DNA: TGTGCCAGCAGTGGGTACCTAGGTTTTGAGCAGTTCTTC. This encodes CASSGYLGFEQFF.

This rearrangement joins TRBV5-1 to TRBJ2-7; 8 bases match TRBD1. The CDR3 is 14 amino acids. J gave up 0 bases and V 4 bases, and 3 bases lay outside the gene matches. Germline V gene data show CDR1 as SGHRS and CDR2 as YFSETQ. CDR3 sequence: CASSTRGHSYEQYF. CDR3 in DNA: TGCGCCAGCAGCACCAGGGGGCACTCCTACGAGCAGTACTTC.

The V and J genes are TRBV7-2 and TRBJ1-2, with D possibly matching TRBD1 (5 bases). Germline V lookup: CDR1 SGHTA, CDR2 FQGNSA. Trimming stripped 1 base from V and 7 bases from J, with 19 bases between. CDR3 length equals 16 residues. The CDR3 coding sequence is TGTGCCAGCAGCTTAGTAAACCCCCCAGGGCACGGTGGCTACACCTTC. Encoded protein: CASSLVNPPGHGGYTF.